The rows below give T cell receptor beta chains drawn from one sample of a study of blood T cell repertoires in COVID-19. The data were produced by immunoSEQ multiplex PCR, yet TCRdb's version contains in-frame clones alone and is incomplete. The sample has 280,000 or so clones; approximately 88% are singletons. Input material: PBMCs or T cells enriched from blood (not recorded which). The receptors here all came from a middle-aged woman who had recovered from COVID-19. Both conserved end residues are part of each CDR3. The D gene is left open where the match is weak. Clone sizes are given selectively: once, few, many, or a class where the clone is expanded.

D gene,V gene,clone size,J gene,CDR3 protein,CDR3 DNA
TRBD1,TRBV9,NA,TRBJ2-7,CASSDPRGTGDHEQYF,TGTGCCAGCAGCGACCCGCGAGGGACAGGGGACCACGAGCAGTACTTC
TRBD1,TRBV27,once,TRBJ2-3,CASSGRDRAGPDTQYF,TGTGCCAGCAGTGGAAGGGACAGGGCGGGCCCAGATACGCAGTATTTT
TRBD2,TRBV5-1,NA,TRBJ2-1,CASSLRLAGVGSYNEQFF,TGCGCCAGCAGCTTGAGGCTAGCGGGAGTAGGTTCCTACAATGAGCAGTTCTTC
TRBD1,TRBV7-9,NA,TRBJ1-1,CASSQDRAWGTEAFF,TGTGCCAGCAGCCAAGACAGGGCCTGGGGGACTGAAGCTTTCTTT
TRBD2,TRBV4-1,few,TRBJ2-7,CASSLTLASGSYEQYF,TGCGCCAGCAGCCTTACGCTGGCTAGCGGGAGTTACGAGCAGTACTTC
TRBD1,TRBV7-2,NA,TRBJ2-7,CASSLPDRAPTYEQYF,TGTGCCAGCAGCCTTCCGGACAGGGCCCCGACCTACGAGCAGTACTTC
NA,TRBV6-4,NA,TRBJ2-1,CASSDRDNNEQFF,TGTGCCAGCAGTGACCGGGACAACAATGAGCAGTTCTTC
NA,TRBV2,few,TRBJ2-2,CASSQHRANTGELFF,TGTGCCAGCAGTCAGCACAGGGCGAACACCGGGGAGCTGTTTTTT
TRBD1,TRBV28,once,TRBJ2-7,CASSSTGTGDAYEQYF,TGTGCCAGCAGTTCCACCGGGACAGGCGACGCCTACGAGCAGTACTTC
TRBD1,TRBV2,once,TRBJ1-6,CASSDPVRRQGRNSPLHF,TGTGCCAGCAGTGACCCCGTCCGCCGACAGGGGAGGAATTCACCCCTCCACTTT
NA,TRBV27,NA,TRBJ2-3,CATRRAWDTQYF,TGTGCCACCCGGAGGGCCTGGGATACGCAGTATTTT
NA,TRBV14,NA,TRBJ1-2,CASSPGRGWYGYTF,TGTGCCAGCAGCCCCGGGAGGGGCTGGTATGGCTACACCTTC
TRBD1,TRBV24-1,NA,TRBJ1-5,CATSDPPRQGRDQPQHF,TGTGCCACCAGTGATCCGCCGAGACAGGGGAGGGACCAGCCCCAGCATTTT
TRBD2,TRBV6-2/TRBV6-3,once,TRBJ2-1,CASSSTSGGSYNEQFF,TGTGCCAGCAGTTCAACTAGCGGGGGGTCCTACAATGAGCAGTTCTTC
NA,TRBV6-6,NA,TRBJ1-4,CASSLGEKLFF,TGTGCCAGCAGCCTCGGTGAAAAACTGTTTTTT
NA,TRBV3-1/TRBV3-2,once,TRBJ2-7,CASSRATGTAYEQYF,TGTGCCAGCAGCCGGGCCACAGGGACCGCCTACGAGCAGTACTTC
TRBD1,TRBV18,NA,TRBJ1-1,CASSEGATETEAFF,TGTGCCAGCTCAGAGGGGGCGACAGAAACTGAAGCTTTCTTT
NA,TRBV7-8,NA,TRBJ2-1,CASSDQASEQFF,TGTGCCAGCAGCGACCAGGCTTCTGAGCAGTTCTTC
TRBD1,TRBV19,NA,TRBJ1-1,CASSTRDRARAFF,TGTGCCAGCTCCACCCGGGACAGGGCCAGAGCTTTCTTT
NA,TRBV19,NA,TRBJ1-3,CASTETGYPGNTIYF,TGTGCCAGTACCGAGACAGGTTACCCTGGAAACACCATATATTTT
TRBD2,TRBV5-1,NA,TRBJ2-1,CASSFGLAGVEQFF,TGCGCCAGCAGCTTTGGCCTAGCGGGAGTCGAGCAGTTCTTC
TRBD1,TRBV7-6,few,TRBJ1-6,CASSLVQGANSPLHF,TGTGCCAGCAGCTTAGTTCAGGGGGCTAATTCACCCCTCCACTTT
NA,TRBV6-5,once,TRBJ1-6,CASSRQINNSPLHF,TGTGCCAGCAGCAGACAGATAAATAATTCACCCCTCCACTTT
NA,TRBV4-2,NA,TRBJ2-7,CASSRESGGGALYEQYF,TGTGCCAGCAGCCGGGAGTCCGGAGGGGGCGCGTTATACGAGCAGTACTTC
NA,TRBV19,NA,TRBJ1-2,CASSQARASYGYTF,TGTGCCAGTAGTCAGGCCAGGGCAAGCTATGGCTACACCTTC
NA,TRBV27,NA,TRBJ2-7,CASSFGQPYEQYF,TGTGCCAGCAGTTTTGGGCAGCCGTACGAGCAGTACTTC
NA,TRBV2,NA,TRBJ1-2,CASSEEEAADGYTF,TGTGCCAGCAGTGAAGAGGAGGCCGCAGATGGCTACACCTTC
TRBD2,TRBV27,NA,TRBJ2-7,CASSFGIRTSGLYEQYF,TGTGCCAGCAGTTTCGGGATCCGTACTAGCGGGCTCTACGAGCAGTACTTC
NA,TRBV6-6,NA,TRBJ1-5,CASRQGPSNQPQHF,TGTGCCAGCAGACAGGGTCCGAGCAATCAGCCCCAGCATTTT
NA,TRBV6-5,NA,TRBJ2-7,CASSYGANYEQYF,TGTGCCAGCAGTTACGGAGCGAACTACGAGCAGTACTTC
TRBD2,TRBV2,once,TRBJ2-1,CASNLAGGLSYNEQFF,TGTGCCAGCAACTTAGCGGGAGGGCTTTCCTACAATGAGCAGTTCTTC
NA,TRBV7-8,NA,TRBJ2-6,CASSQRRSPGANVLTF,TGTGCCAGCAGCCAAAGGCGGTCACCTGGGGCCAACGTCCTGACTTTC
TRBD1,TRBV28,NA,TRBJ2-7,CASGRGTGLYEQYF,TGTGCCTCTGGGCGGGGGACAGGGTTATACGAGCAGTACTTC
NA,TRBV18,NA,TRBJ1-3,CASSPGAGAGNTIYF,TGTGCCAGCTCACCGGGCGCAGGGGCTGGAAACACCATATATTTT
NA,TRBV20-1,NA,TRBJ1-4,CSASKAGVNEKLFF,TGCAGTGCTAGTAAGGCAGGGGTTAATGAAAAACTGTTTTTT
NA,TRBV19,NA,TRBJ2-2,CATKENTGELFF,TGTGCCACTAAAGAGAACACCGGGGAGCTGTTTTTT
TRBD2,TRBV4-3,NA,TRBJ2-2,CASSQEPRWREGLTGELFF,TGCGCCAGCAGCCAGGAACCTCGGTGGCGGGAGGGCCTGACCGGGGAGCTGTTTTTT